This T cell receptor beta chain is drawn from a study of T cells in Graves' hyperthyroidism and ophthalmopathy. Study outcomes and limitations: Also found in blood were most expanded thyroid clonotypes above 0.001.

This clonotype has a count of ten or more. The antigen remains undetermined. Trimming cost V 0 bases and J 1 base, with 13 bases left between them. The CDR3 extends over 16 amino acids. Germline V gene sequence: CDR1 SGHKS, CDR2 YYEKEE (reference sequence). RNA transcripts provided the source from which TCR beta CDR3 regions were amplified. The TCR CDR3 was amplified in a first-round RT-PCR using the HTBI primer set. One entry per CDR3 protein, called by TCRdb with MiXCR from the multiplex PCR reads. The table shows some 550,000 distinct CDR3 sequences, with roughly 20% occurring only once. Hyperthyroidism patients were newly diagnosed, had disease duration under 2 months, and were aged 18 to 65 years.

This receptor was identified in a young man with Graves' hyperthyroidism. The V call is TRBV5-5, the J call TRBJ1-2, with D possibly being TRBD1 (5 bases). Sequencing was performed on blood. DNA of the CDR3: TGTGCCAGCAGCTTGGCCAGGGCGCAGGGTAACTATGGCTACACCTTC. Amino acids: CASSLARAQGNYGYTF.